This T cell receptor beta chain was captured in a study of identical twins. Whole-study results and caveats: Whereas memory repertoires showed no such difference, abundant cord blood beta clonotypes carried fewer insertions. The study found excess low generation probability among twin-shared out-of-frame alpha sequences. Twin sharing of out-of-frame TCR alpha was underestimated by models in monozygotic pairs.

Points on this clonotype: What it binds is not known.

Germline trimming cut 6 bases from V and 6 bases from J; bases unmatched to any gene: 2. The germline gives CDR1 MNHNS, CDR2 SASEGT. CDR3 length: 13 residues. TCRdb fed the 5' RACE reads into MiXCR, producing one record per CDR3 protein. Altogether some 560,000 distinct CDR3 sequences are present, 9.6% being singletons, with the ten largest covering around 3.1%. These data were also filed under a second study, of yellow fever vaccine responses in identical twins.

This clonotype was sampled from a woman under 30 in good health. The chain links TRBV6-1 to TRBJ2-1, with 10 bases lining up with TRBD2. The sample was PBMCs. CDR3 sequence (DNA): TGTGCCAGCAGAGCGGGGGGGCTCAATGAGCAGTTCTTC. Protein sequence: CASRAGGLNEQFF.